Listed below are T cell receptor beta chains from one sample, sequenced in a study of T cell repertoires in cytomegalovirus infection. Using its own MiXCR run on the reads, TCRdb lists one record per CDR3 protein. The sample lists fewer than 300,000 distinct CDR3 sequences, 25% occurring once. The specimen sequenced was PBMCs. These receptors all come from a human donor in good health (CMV status not recorded). Some clones in this sample may be carry-over from other donors' samples. CDR3s include the opening cysteine and the closing phenylalanine or tryptophan. The order of the fields is V gene, D gene, clone size, J gene, CDR3 protein, CDR3 DNA. D genes are given only for firm matches. Not every row has a clone size; where given, it reads once, few, many or a size class.

V gene: TRBV7-2; D gene: TRBD1; clone size: many; J gene: TRBJ1-6; CDR3 protein: CASSLYRQGIDSPLHF; CDR3 DNA: TGTGCCAGCAGCTTATACAGACAGGGGATCGATTCACCCCTCCACTTT
V gene: TRBV20-1; D gene: NA; clone size: few; J gene: TRBJ2-7; CDR3 protein: CSASPGIYEQYF; CDR3 DNA: TGCAGTGCTAGTCCAGGGATCTACGAGCAGTACTTC
V gene: TRBV7-9; D gene: NA; clone size: NA; J gene: TRBJ2-7; CDR3 protein: CASNRDGEGEQYF; CDR3 DNA: TGTGCCAGCAACCGGGACGGCGAGGGTGAGCAGTACTTC
V gene: TRBV28; D gene: TRBD1; clone size: once; J gene: TRBJ2-1; CDR3 protein: CASSPRDRGHYNEQFF; CDR3 DNA: TGTGCCAGCAGTCCGAGGGACAGGGGGCACTACAATGAGCAGTTCTTC
V gene: TRBV28; D gene: NA; clone size: few; J gene: TRBJ1-1; CDR3 protein: CASSLPLKNTEAFF; CDR3 DNA: TGTGCCAGCAGTTTACCTTTAAAGAACACTGAAGCTTTCTTT
V gene: TRBV7-2; D gene: NA; clone size: few; J gene: TRBJ2-1; CDR3 protein: CASRNGADNEQFF; CDR3 DNA: TGTGCCAGCAGGAACGGGGCGGACAATGAGCAGTTCTTC
V gene: TRBV10-3; D gene: TRBD1; clone size: once; J gene: TRBJ2-2; CDR3 protein: CAISSDRVAGELFF; CDR3 DNA: TGTGCCATCAGTTCGGACAGGGTCGCCGGGGAGCTGTTTTTT
V gene: TRBV4-3; D gene: NA; clone size: NA; J gene: TRBJ2-3; CDR3 protein: CASSQETRDTQYF; CDR3 DNA: TGCGCCAGCAGCCAAGAAACGAGGGATACGCAGTATTTT
V gene: TRBV28; D gene: NA; clone size: NA; J gene: TRBJ1-4; CDR3 protein: CASSLSGMGEKLFF; CDR3 DNA: TGTGCCAGCAGTTTATCGGGGATGGGGGAAAAACTGTTTTTT
V gene: TRBV18; D gene: TRBD1; clone size: NA; J gene: TRBJ2-2; CDR3 protein: CASSSGTGTTGELFF; CDR3 DNA: TGTGCCAGCTCCTCCGGGACAGGGACCACCGGGGAGCTGTTTTTT
V gene: TRBV7-2; D gene: TRBD1; clone size: few; J gene: TRBJ2-1; CDR3 protein: CASTPGTAYNEQFF; CDR3 DNA: TGTGCCAGCACCCCCGGGACAGCCTACAATGAGCAGTTCTTC
V gene: TRBV18; D gene: NA; clone size: few; J gene: TRBJ1-1; CDR3 protein: CASSLRRENTEAFF; CDR3 DNA: TGTGCCAGCTCTCTTAGACGAGAGAACACTGAAGCTTTCTTT
V gene: TRBV7-9; D gene: TRBD1; clone size: many; J gene: TRBJ2-5; CDR3 protein: CASSPPGQIKETQYF; CDR3 DNA: TGTGCCAGCAGCCCCCCGGGACAGATAAAAGAGACCCAGTACTTC
V gene: TRBV7-8; D gene: NA; clone size: many; J gene: TRBJ2-1; CDR3 protein: CASSHNFRDEQFF; CDR3 DNA: TGTGCCAGCAGTCATAATTTCAGGGATGAGCAGTTCTTC
V gene: TRBV6-1; D gene: NA; clone size: NA; J gene: TRBJ1-5; CDR3 protein: CASSERSKDQPQHF; CDR3 DNA: TGTGCCAGCAGTGAAAGGAGTAAGGATCAGCCCCAGCATTTT
V gene: TRBV4-3; D gene: TRBD1; clone size: NA; J gene: TRBJ1-5; CDR3 protein: CASSHRTGQNQPQHF; CDR3 DNA: TGCGCCAGCAGCCACCGGACAGGGCAGAATCAGCCCCAGCATTTT
V gene: TRBV7-8; D gene: TRBD1; clone size: many; J gene: TRBJ1-2; CDR3 protein: CASSIGQGNGYTF; CDR3 DNA: TGTGCCAGCAGCATCGGACAGGGCAATGGCTACACCTTC
V gene: TRBV6-6; D gene: TRBD1; clone size: NA; J gene: TRBJ1-5; CDR3 protein: CASTIDRVYSNQPQHF; CDR3 DNA: TGTGCCAGCACGATCGACAGGGTATATAGCAATCAGCCCCAGCATTTT
V gene: TRBV7-9; D gene: TRBD1; clone size: once; J gene: TRBJ1-5; CDR3 protein: CASSSWTGVANQPQHF; CDR3 DNA: TGTGCCAGCAGCTCTTGGACAGGGGTAGCCAATCAGCCCCAGCATTTT
V gene: TRBV5-6; D gene: NA; clone size: few; J gene: TRBJ1-1; CDR3 protein: CASSLGDLGTEAFF; CDR3 DNA: TGTGCCAGCAGCTTGGGGGATCTAGGTACTGAAGCTTTCTTT
V gene: TRBV6-1; D gene: NA; clone size: many; J gene: TRBJ1-2; CDR3 protein: CASTMPETANYGYTF; CDR3 DNA: TGTGCCAGCACCATGCCGGAAACCGCTAACTATGGCTACACCTTC
V gene: TRBV11-2; D gene: TRBD1; clone size: NA; J gene: TRBJ2-7; CDR3 protein: CASSSRRDRGSYEQYF; CDR3 DNA: TGTGCCAGCAGCTCGCGCCGGGACAGGGGCTCCTACGAGCAGTACTTC
V gene: TRBV19; D gene: TRBD2; clone size: NA; J gene: TRBJ2-1; CDR3 protein: CASSISGGANEQFF; CDR3 DNA: TGTGCCAGTAGTATTAGCGGGGGGGCTAATGAGCAGTTCTTC
V gene: TRBV20-1; D gene: NA; clone size: NA; J gene: TRBJ1-5; CDR3 protein: CSARVQQGRLQPQHF; CDR3 DNA: TGCAGTGCTAGAGTTCAACAGGGTCGGCTTCAGCCCCAGCATTTT